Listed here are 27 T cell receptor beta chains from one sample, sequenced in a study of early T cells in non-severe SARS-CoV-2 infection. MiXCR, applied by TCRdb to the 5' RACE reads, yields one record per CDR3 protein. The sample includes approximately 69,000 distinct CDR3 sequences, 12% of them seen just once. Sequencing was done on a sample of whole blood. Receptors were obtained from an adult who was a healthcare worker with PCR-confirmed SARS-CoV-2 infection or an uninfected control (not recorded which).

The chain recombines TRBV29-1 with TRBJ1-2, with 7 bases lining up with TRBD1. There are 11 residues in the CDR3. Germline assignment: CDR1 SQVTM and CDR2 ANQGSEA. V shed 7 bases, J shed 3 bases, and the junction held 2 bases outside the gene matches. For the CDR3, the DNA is TGCAGCGCCGGACAGGACTATGGCTACACCTTC. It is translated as CSAGQDYGYTF.

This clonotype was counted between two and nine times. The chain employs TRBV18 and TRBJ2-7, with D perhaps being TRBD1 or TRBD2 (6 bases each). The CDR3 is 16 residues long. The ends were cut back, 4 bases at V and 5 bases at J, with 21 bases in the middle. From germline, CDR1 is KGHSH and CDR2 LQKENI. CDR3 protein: CASSLSRAGGGHEQYF. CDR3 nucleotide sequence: TGTGCCAGCTCACTTTCCCGGGCCGGGGGCGGTCACGAGCAGTACTTC.

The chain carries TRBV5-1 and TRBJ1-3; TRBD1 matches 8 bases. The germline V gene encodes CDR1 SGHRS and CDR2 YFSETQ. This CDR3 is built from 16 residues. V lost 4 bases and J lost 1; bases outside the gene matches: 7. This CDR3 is CASSLRQGLSGNTIYF. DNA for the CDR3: TGCGCCAGCAGCCTGAGACAGGGGTTATCTGGAAACACCATATATTTT.

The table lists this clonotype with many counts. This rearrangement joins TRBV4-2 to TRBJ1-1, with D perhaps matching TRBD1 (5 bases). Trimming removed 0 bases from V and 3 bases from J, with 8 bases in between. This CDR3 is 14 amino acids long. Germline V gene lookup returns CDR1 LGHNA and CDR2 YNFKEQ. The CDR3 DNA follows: TGTGCCAGCAGCCAAGATCCAGGGTACACTGAAGCTTTCTTT. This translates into CASSQDPGYTEAFF.

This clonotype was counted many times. CDR3 residues: CAWNLPGTSGRRGSEQFF. The DNA of the CDR3 is TGTGCCTGGAACTTACCCGGGACTAGCGGGAGAAGAGGTTCTGAGCAGTTCTTC. V usage is TRBV30 and J usage is TRBJ2-1; 14 nucleotides match TRBD2. The CDR3 has 18 residues. J was trimmed by 9 bases and V by 4 bases; bases with no gene match: 17. The germline V gene encodes CDR1 GTSNPN and CDR2 SVGIG (reference sequence). The full variable domain, with the rest looked up from reference TRBV30 and TRBJ2-1, is SQTIHQWPATLVQPVGSPLSLECTVEGTSNPNLYWYRQAAGRGLQLLFYSVGIGQISSEVPQNLSASRPQDRQFILSSKKLLLSDSGFYLCAWNLPGTSGRRGSEQFFGPGTRLTVL.

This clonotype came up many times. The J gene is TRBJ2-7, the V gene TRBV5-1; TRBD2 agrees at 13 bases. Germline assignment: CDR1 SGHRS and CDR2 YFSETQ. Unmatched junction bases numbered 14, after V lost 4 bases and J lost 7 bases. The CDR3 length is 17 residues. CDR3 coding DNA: TGCGCCAGCAGCCCTACTAGCGGGGGGGCCGTTTCGCAAGAGCAGTACTTC. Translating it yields CASSPTSGGAVSQEQYF.

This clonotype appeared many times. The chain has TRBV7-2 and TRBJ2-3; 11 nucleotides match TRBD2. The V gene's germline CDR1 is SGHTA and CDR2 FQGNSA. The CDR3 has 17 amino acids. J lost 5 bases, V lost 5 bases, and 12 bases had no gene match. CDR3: CASSTSSTSGSLDTQYF. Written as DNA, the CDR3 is TGTGCCAGCAGCACCTCCTCCACTAGCGGGAGTTTAGATACGCAGTATTTT.

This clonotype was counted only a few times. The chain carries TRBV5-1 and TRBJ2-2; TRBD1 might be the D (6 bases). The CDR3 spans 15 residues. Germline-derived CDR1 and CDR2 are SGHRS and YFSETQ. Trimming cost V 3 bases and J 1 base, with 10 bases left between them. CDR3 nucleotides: TGCGCCAGCAGCTCAACGACAGGGAACACCGGGGAGCTGTTTTTT. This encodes CASSSTTGNTGELFF.

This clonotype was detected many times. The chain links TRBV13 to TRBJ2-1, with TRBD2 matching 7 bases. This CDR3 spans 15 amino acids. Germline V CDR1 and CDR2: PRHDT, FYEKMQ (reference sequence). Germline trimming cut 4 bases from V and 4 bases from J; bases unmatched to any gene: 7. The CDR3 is CASSSDRTSYNEQFF. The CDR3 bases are TGTGCCAGCAGCTCAGATCGGACTAGTTACAATGAGCAGTTCTTC.

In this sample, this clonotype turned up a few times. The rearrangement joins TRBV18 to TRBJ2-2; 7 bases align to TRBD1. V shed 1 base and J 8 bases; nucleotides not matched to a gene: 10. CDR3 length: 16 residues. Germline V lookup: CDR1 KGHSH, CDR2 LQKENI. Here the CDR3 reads CASSPRRDSSSGELFF. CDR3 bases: TGTGCCAGCTCACCACGACGGGACAGTTCGTCTGGGGAGCTGTTTTTT.

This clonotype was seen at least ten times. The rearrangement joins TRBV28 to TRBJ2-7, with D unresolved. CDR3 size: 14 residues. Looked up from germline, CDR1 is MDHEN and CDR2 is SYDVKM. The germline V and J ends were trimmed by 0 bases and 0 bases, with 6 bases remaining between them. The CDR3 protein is CASSLWATSYEQYF. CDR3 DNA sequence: TGTGCCAGCAGTTTATGGGCGACCTCCTACGAGCAGTACTTC.

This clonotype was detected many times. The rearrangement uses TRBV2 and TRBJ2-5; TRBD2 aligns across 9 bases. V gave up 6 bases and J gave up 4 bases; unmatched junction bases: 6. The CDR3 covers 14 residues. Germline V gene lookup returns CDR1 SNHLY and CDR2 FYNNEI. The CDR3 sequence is CASSDAGGGETQYF. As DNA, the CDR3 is TGTGCCAGCAGCGATGCGGGGGGGGGAGAGACCCAGTACTTC.

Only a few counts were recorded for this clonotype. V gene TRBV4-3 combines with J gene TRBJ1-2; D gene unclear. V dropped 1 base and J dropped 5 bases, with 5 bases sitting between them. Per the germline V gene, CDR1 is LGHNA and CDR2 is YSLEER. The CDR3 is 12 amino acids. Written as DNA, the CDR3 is TGCGCCAGCAGCCAAGTTGGATATGGCTACACCTTC. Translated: CASSQVGYGYTF.

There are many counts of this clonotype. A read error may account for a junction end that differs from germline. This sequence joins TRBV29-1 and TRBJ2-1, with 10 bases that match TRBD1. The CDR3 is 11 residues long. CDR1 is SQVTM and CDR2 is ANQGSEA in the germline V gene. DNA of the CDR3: TGCAGCGTTGATTGGGACAGGGGTGCTACCTTC. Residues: CSVDWDRGATF.

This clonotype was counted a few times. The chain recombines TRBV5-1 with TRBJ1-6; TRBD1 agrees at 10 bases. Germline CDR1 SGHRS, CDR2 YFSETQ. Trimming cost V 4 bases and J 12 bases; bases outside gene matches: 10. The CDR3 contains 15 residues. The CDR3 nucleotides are TGCGCCAGCAGCCCTGATGGGACAGGGGTTCTACCCCTCCACTTT. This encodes CASSPDGTGVLPLHF.

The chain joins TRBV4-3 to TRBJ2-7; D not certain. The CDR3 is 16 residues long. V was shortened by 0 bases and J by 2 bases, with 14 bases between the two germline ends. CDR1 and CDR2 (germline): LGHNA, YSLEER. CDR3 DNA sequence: TGCGCCAGCAGCCAAGATCCCCAGGATCGGACCTACGAGCAGTACTTC. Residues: CASSQDPQDRTYEQYF.

CDR3 loop: CASAPVLAYEQYF. DNA of the CDR3: TGTGCCAGCGCCCCGGTCCTGGCCTACGAGCAGTACTTC. The chain links TRBV28 to TRBJ2-7; the D is unclear. The V end lost 8 bases, the J end lost 2 bases, and 13 bases lay between the germline ends. This CDR3 has 13 residues. Looked up from germline, CDR1 is MDHEN and CDR2 is SYDVKM.

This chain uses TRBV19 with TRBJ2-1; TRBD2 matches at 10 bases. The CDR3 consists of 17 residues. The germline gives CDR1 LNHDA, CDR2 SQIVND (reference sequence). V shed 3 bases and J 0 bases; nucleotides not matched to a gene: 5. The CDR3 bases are TGTGCCAGTAGTATTTTGCCTAGCGGGAGCTCCTACAATGAGCAGTTCTTC. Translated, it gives CASSILPSGSSYNEQFF.

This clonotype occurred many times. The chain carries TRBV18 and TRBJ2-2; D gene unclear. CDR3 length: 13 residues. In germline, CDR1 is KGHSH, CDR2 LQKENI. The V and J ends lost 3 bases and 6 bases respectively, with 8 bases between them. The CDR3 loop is CASSPELSGELFF. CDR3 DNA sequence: TGTGCCAGCTCACCGGAGCTGTCCGGGGAGCTGTTTTTT.

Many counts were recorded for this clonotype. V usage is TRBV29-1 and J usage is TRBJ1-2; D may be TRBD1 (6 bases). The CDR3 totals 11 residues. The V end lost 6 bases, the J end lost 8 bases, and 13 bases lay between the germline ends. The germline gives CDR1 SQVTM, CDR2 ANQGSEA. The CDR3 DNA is TGCAGCGTCCAGGGGACACAAGGCTACACCTTC. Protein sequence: CSVQGTQGYTF.

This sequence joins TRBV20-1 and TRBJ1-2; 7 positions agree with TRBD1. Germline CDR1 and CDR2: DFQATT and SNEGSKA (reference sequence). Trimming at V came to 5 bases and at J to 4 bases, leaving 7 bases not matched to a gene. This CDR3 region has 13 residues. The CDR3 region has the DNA TGCAGTGCTCGGGAAGGGGGCGGCTATGGCTACACCTTC. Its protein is CSAREGGGYGYTF.

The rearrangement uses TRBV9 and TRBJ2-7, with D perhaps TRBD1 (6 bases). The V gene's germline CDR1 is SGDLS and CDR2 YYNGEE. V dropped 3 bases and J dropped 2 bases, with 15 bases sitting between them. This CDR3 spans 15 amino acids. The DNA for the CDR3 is TGTGCCAGCAGCGCGAGGGGGTACGATACCTACGAGCAGTACTTC. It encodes CASSARGYDTYEQYF. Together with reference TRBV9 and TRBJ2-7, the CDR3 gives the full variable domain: DSGVTQTPKHLITATGQRVTLRCSPRSGDLSVYWYQQSLDQGLQFLIQYYNGEERAKGNILERFSAQQFPDLHSELNLSSLELGDSALYFCASSARGYDTYEQYFGPGTRLTVT.

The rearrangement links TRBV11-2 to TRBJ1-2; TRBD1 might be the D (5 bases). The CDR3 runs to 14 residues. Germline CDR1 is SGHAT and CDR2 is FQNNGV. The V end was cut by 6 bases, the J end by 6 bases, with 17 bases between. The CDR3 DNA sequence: TGTGCCAGCAGTCTAAGCCTAGGGGCTAATGGCTACACCTTC. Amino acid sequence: CASSLSLGANGYTF.

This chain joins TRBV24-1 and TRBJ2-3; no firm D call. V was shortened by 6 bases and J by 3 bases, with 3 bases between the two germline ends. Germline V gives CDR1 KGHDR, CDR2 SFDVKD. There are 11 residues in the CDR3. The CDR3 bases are TGTGCCACCAGTCAAACAGATACGCAGTATTTT. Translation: CATSQTDTQYF.

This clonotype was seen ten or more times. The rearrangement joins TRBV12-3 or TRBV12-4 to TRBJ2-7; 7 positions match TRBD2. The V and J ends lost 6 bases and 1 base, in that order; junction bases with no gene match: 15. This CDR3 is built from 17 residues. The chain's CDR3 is CASSPGPGTTRSYEQYF. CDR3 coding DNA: TGTGCCAGCAGCCCCGGCCCCGGGACTACCCGTTCCTACGAGCAGTACTTC.

The CDR3 protein is CAIRAGSYQETQYF. The DNA of the CDR3 is TGTGCCATCAGAGCCGGGAGCTACCAAGAGACCCAGTACTTC. The rearrangement uses TRBV10-3 and TRBJ2-5; a weak D match, TRBD2 (6 bases). Germline CDR1 is ENHRY and CDR2 is SYGVKD. Trimming took off 6 bases at V and 0 bases at J, with 11 bases between the two ends. The CDR3 length is 14 residues.

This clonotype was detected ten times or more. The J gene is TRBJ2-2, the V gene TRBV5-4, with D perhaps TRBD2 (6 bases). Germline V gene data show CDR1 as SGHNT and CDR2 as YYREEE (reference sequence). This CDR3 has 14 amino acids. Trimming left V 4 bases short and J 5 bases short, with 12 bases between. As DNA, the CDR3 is TGTGCCAGCAGCCTGTTGGGGAGGACCGGGGAGCTGTTTTTT. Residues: CASSLLGRTGELFF.